The 27 T cell receptor beta chains below were found in one sample sequenced in a study of blood T cells in healthy people across ages. PCR was performed a second time for about 7 to 12 cycles using a sample-barcoded 5' primer and a J-beta primer mix. TCRdb processed the 5' RACE reads anew with MiXCR; each CDR3 protein has one entry. The table lists almost 1 million distinct CDR3 sequences, approximately 50% of them singletons, with roughly a fifth in the top ten. Sequenced material: blood. The source is a woman in her sixties in good health.

The chain recombines TRBV20-1 with TRBJ2-3, with TRBD2 identical over 8 bases. CDR1 is DFQATT and CDR2 is SNEGSKA in the germline V gene (reference sequence). The length of the CDR3 is 10 residues. The CDR3 sequence is CGAGADTQYF. The CDR3 DNA reads as TGCGGAGCGGGGGCCGATACGCAGTATTTT.

This clonotype was picked up a small number of times. The V gene is TRBV11-2, the J gene TRBJ2-7; 7 positions agree with TRBD1. Germline CDR1 and CDR2: SGHAT and FQNNGV. The CDR3 is 15 residues long. Trimming cost V 5 bases and J 0 bases; bases outside gene matches: 7. The CDR3 DNA reads as TGTGCCAGCAGCAGCTGGGCAGGGGGCTCCTACGAGCAGTACTTC. Its translation: CASSSWAGGSYEQYF.

This sequence joins TRBV11-2 and TRBJ2-3; unclear D gene. V was trimmed by 1 base and J by 3 bases, leaving 17 bases between them. CDR1 SGHAT and CDR2 FQNNGV come from the germline V gene. The CDR3 extends over 17 amino acids. CDR3 protein: CASSLVLSPPRTDTQYF. In nucleotides, the CDR3 is TGTGCCAGCAGCTTAGTCTTGAGTCCCCCCCGTACAGATACGCAGTATTTT.

This chain connects TRBV6-2 or TRBV6-3 to TRBJ2-4; D ambiguous. The assigned J gene may be wrong: the sequence end matches TRBJ2-7 better. Germline V lookup: CDR1 MNHEY, CDR2 SVGEGT. The CDR3 is 15 residues long. The CDR3 region has the DNA TGTGCCAGCAGCGACCAGGTCGGGTCGTCCTACGAGCAGTACTTC. Residues: CASSDQVGSSYEQYF.

The V call is TRBV2, the J call TRBJ1-2, with D maybe TRBD1 (5 bases). This CDR3 spans 15 amino acids. The germline V gene encodes CDR1 SNHLY and CDR2 FYNNEI. Trimming stripped 2 bases from V and 8 bases from J, with 18 bases between. CDR3 DNA sequence: TGTGCCAGCAGTGAACATCCGGTTGCAGGGCAAGGCTACACCTTC. Translation gives CASSEHPVAGQGYTF.

The gene calls are TRBV7-2 and TRBJ2-1, with unresolved D. This CDR3 is built from 14 residues. Germline CDR1 SGHTA, CDR2 FQGNSA. The ends were cut back, 1 base at V and 8 bases at J, with 12 bases in the middle. In nucleotides, the CDR3 is TGTGCCAGCAGCTTAGTATCCAGCTTGCATGAGCAGTTCTTC. Protein: CASSLVSSLHEQFF.

About this clonotype: Being one base from a much bigger clone, this may be a read error. The rearrangement joins TRBV4-1 to TRBJ1-2; no definite D call. The CDR3 sequence is 14 residues long. CDR1 MGHRA and CDR2 YSYEKL come from the germline V gene. CDR3 DNA: TGCGCCAACAGCCAGGCCGGGCCGGACGGTGGCTACACCTTC. Residues: CANSQAGPDGGYTF.

This rearrangement joins TRBV2 to TRBJ2-3, with 8 positions matching TRBD2. Unmatched junction bases numbered 3, after V lost 1 base and J lost 0 bases. The length of the CDR3 is 16 residues. CDR1 is SNHLY and CDR2 is FYNNEI in the germline V gene. CDR3 coding DNA: TGTGCCAGCAGTGAAGTAGCGGGACCCAGCACAGATACGCAGTATTTT. Protein product: CASSEVAGPSTDTQYF.

V gene TRBV3-1 combines with J gene TRBJ1-4; 7 bases match TRBD1. The CDR3 contains 14 residues. Germline trimming cut 7 bases from V and 6 bases from J; bases unmatched to any gene: 8. The germline V gene has CDR1 LGHDT and CDR2 YNNKEL (reference sequence). CDR3 DNA sequence: TGTGCCAGCACCCCGGGACAGAGGGATGAAAAACTGTTTTTT. Encoded protein: CASTPGQRDEKLFF.

This clonotype showed up just a few times. This chain joins TRBV27 and TRBJ2-5; tentative D call: TRBD2 (5 bases). V shed 6 bases and J shed 2 bases, with 19 bases lying between them. CDR1 MNHEY and CDR2 SMNVEV come from the germline V gene (reference sequence). The CDR3 consists of 16 residues. CDR3 in DNA: TGTGCCAGCAGCAACCTATACGGCACGGGGCAAGAGACCCAGTACTTC. It codes for CASSNLYGTGQETQYF.

This chain uses TRBV6-1 with TRBJ1-1, with D possibly TRBD1 on 6 matching bases. Germline assignment: CDR1 MNHNS and CDR2 SASEGT. Trimming stripped 3 bases from V and 4 bases from J, with 12 bases between. The CDR3 extends over 14 amino acids. CDR3 in amino acids: CASSDPGGSTEAFF. The CDR3, as DNA: TGTGCCAGCAGTGATCCGGGGGGCAGCACTGAAGCTTTCTTT.

In its sample, this clonotype was seen a few times. The CDR3: CASSLRTITDTQYF. The CDR3 nucleotides are TGCGCCAGCAGCTTGAGAACTATCACAGATACGCAGTATTTT. The rearrangement joins TRBV5-1 to TRBJ2-3; D gene uncertain. Trimming took off 1 base at V and 2 bases at J, with 8 bases between the two ends. This CDR3 spans 14 amino acids. CDR1 is SGHRS and CDR2 is YFSETQ in the germline V gene.

The chain has TRBV7-2 and TRBJ2-3, with TRBD2 identical over 7 bases. Per germline, CDR1 SGHTA and CDR2 FQGNSA. Germline trimming cut 6 bases from V and 1 base from J; bases unmatched to any gene: 13. This CDR3 region has 17 residues. The CDR3: CASRPNPTSRRTDTQYF. In nucleotides, the CDR3 is TGTGCCAGCAGACCTAATCCGACTAGCAGACGCACAGATACGCAGTATTTT. The variable domain in full, completed from reference TRBV7-2 and TRBJ2-3, reads GAGVSQSPSNKVTEKGKDVELRCDPISGHTALYWYRQSLGQGLEFLIYFQGNSAPDKSGLPSDRFSAERTGGSVSTLTIQRTQQEDSAVYLCASRPNPTSRRTDTQYFGPGTRLTVL.

The chain links TRBV3-1 to TRBJ2-3, with TRBD2 identical over 10 bases. CDR1 LGHDT and CDR2 YNNKEL come from the germline V gene (reference sequence). The trim removed 4 bases at V and 4 bases at J, leaving 14 bases unmatched. The CDR3 covers 18 residues. The CDR3 here is CASSPLLGASGRSDTQYF. The CDR3 DNA reads as TGTGCCAGCAGCCCCCTTCTAGGGGCTAGCGGGAGATCAGATACGCAGTATTTT.

This clonotype came up a few times. The V call is TRBV2, the J call TRBJ2-5, with 10 bases identical to TRBD1. CDR1 is SNHLY and CDR2 is FYNNEI in the germline V gene. V gave up 5 bases and J gave up 5 bases; unmatched junction bases: 5. This CDR3 has 14 residues. The CDR3 reads CASSYGQGVETQYF. CDR3 bases: TGTGCCAGCAGTTACGGACAGGGGGTTGAGACCCAGTACTTC. The full variable domain, in which reference TRBV2 and TRBJ2-5 provide the parts outside the CDR3, is EPEVTQTPSHQVTQMGQEVILRCVPISNHLYFYWYRQILGQKVEFLVSFYNNEISEKSEIFDDQFSVERPDGSNFTLKIRSTKLEDSAMYFCASSYGQGVETQYFGPGTRLLVL.

The rearrangement uses TRBV4-2 and TRBJ1-2; 9 nucleotides match TRBD1. Germline V gene sequence: CDR1 LGHNA, CDR2 YNFKEQ. CDR3 size: 16 residues. V lost 0 bases to trimming and J lost 8 bases; unmatched junction nucleotides: 10. The CDR3 DNA reads TGTGCCAGCAGCCAAGATGGGGGGGACAGGGTATTCGGCTACACCTTC. Translating it yields CASSQDGGDRVFGYTF.

This clonotype was seen only once. The V and J genes are TRBV7-2 and TRBJ2-5, with a weak D call TRBD2 (6 bases). The DNA end is a closer match to TRBJ2-7, so the J assignment may be wrong. CDR3 size: 15 residues. Germline values: CDR1 SGHTA, CDR2 FQGNSA. CDR3 nucleotide sequence: TGTGCCAGCAGCTCCGCGGGACTGAGCATTTTCGAGCAGTACTTC. Encoded protein: CASSSAGLSIFEQYF.

The chain recombines TRBV10-3 with TRBJ1-5, with D perhaps matching TRBD1 (5 bases). With 8 bases removed from V and 1 base from J, the gap between germline ends came to 9 bases. Germline values: CDR1 ENHRY, CDR2 SYGVKD. The CDR3 is made up of 13 amino acids. CDR3 nucleotides: TGTGCCATCGCCCGGGACAGCAATCAGCCCCAGCATTTT. This translates into CAIARDSNQPQHF.

The CDR3 DNA follows: TGCAGCGTACGGACAGGAACCAGCTCCTACAATGAGCAGTTCTTC. Amino acids: CSVRTGTSSYNEQFF. The chain couples TRBV29-1 to TRBJ2-1; TRBD1 agrees at 7 bases. The CDR3 is made up of 15 amino acids. Germline loops: CDR1 SQVTM, CDR2 ANQGSEA. V trimming: 6 bases; J trimming: 0 bases; junction bases outside the gene matches: 8.

The chain combines TRBV6-1 with TRBJ2-7; perhaps TRBD1 as D (5 bases). The closer fit of TRBJ2-5 to the DNA end suggests the J call may be wrong. Germline V gene lookup returns CDR1 MNHNS and CDR2 SASEGT. The CDR3 totals 14 residues. CDR3: CASSDQGSKETQYF. DNA of the CDR3: TGTGCCAGCAGTGACCAGGGTTCCAAAGAGACCCAGTACTTC.

The sample holds many counts of this clonotype. The chain uses TRBV3-1 and TRBJ2-1, with TRBD2 matching 9 bases. J was trimmed by 0 bases and V by 4 bases; bases with no gene match: 4. CDR1 LGHDT and CDR2 YNNKEL come from the germline V gene (reference sequence). This CDR3 has 16 residues. CDR3 sequence (DNA): TGTGCCAGCAGCCGTCTTAGCGGGAGCTCCTACAATGAGCAGTTCTTC. Translating it yields CASSRLSGSSYNEQFF.

This chain links TRBV4-1 with TRBJ2-7, with 8 bases lining up with TRBD2. V lost 0 bases and J lost 1; bases outside the gene matches: 8. Germline lookup yields CDR1 MGHRA and CDR2 YSYEKL. The CDR3 extends over 17 amino acids. CDR3 bases: TGCGCCAGCAGCCAAGATAGGGCTAGCGGGTTATCCTACGAGCAGTACTTC. Translated: CASSQDRASGLSYEQYF.

CDR3 sequence: CASSQGGRGVNYGYTF. In DNA, the CDR3 is TGCGCCAGCAGCCAAGGGGGTAGAGGTGTTAACTATGGCTACACCTTC. The rearrangement links TRBV4-1 to TRBJ1-2; no clear D gene. With 1 base removed from V and 1 base from J, the gap between germline ends came to 13 bases. CDR3 length: 16 amino acids. Per the germline V gene, CDR1 is MGHRA and CDR2 is YSYEKL.

The rearrangement links TRBV7-6 to TRBJ2-7; D unclear. TRBJ2-5 explains the end of the DNA better; the J call may be wrong. This CDR3 has 12 residues. Germline V CDR1 and CDR2: SGHVS, FNYEAQ. The CDR3 nucleotides are TGTGCCAGCAGCCCTCCTTTAGGGACCCAGTACTTC. Translated: CASSPPLGTQYF.

The CDR3, as DNA: TGTGCCAGCAGTGGTCTTGGTTCACCCCTCCACTTT. Amino acid sequence: CASSGLGSPLHF. The J gene is TRBJ1-6, the V gene TRBV6-2 or TRBV6-3, with D unresolved. CDR3 length: 12 residues. Trimming took off 5 bases at V and 9 bases at J, with 8 bases between the two ends. Germline V CDR1 and CDR2: MNHEY, SVGEGT.

The gene calls are TRBV28 and TRBJ2-7; the match to TRBD2 covers 8 bases. CDR3 length: 14 residues. Germline CDR1 MDHEN, CDR2 SYDVKM. V lost 6 bases to trimming and J lost 2 bases; unmatched junction nucleotides: 6. CDR3 region: CASRLSGRAYEQYF. In DNA form, the CDR3 reads TGTGCCAGCAGATTAAGCGGGAGAGCCTACGAGCAGTACTTC.

V and J are TRBV6-5 and TRBJ2-7; 7 bases align to TRBD1. The length of the CDR3 is 17 residues. In germline, CDR1 is MNHEY, CDR2 SVGAGI. V lost 0 bases to trimming and J lost 0 bases; unmatched junction nucleotides: 8. The CDR3 spells CASSYSPKTGSSYEQYF. Written as DNA, the CDR3 is TGTGCCAGCAGTTACTCGCCCAAGACAGGGAGCTCCTACGAGCAGTACTTC.